The clone carrying this T cell receptor beta chain was detected many times. Its antigen is unknown. TCRdb independently ran MiXCR on the 5' RACE reads; one entry per CDR3 protein. The repertoire holds tens of thousands of distinct CDR3 sequences, with about 7.3% as singletons. The data derive from a study of T-cell memory formation after mild COVID-19. Whole-study findings and limits: Contracting CD8+ clones were enriched in EMRA, CD4+ mainly in CM and EM.

CDR1 LGHNA and CDR2 YSLEER come from the germline V gene. The V gene end was trimmed by 0 bases and the J gene end by 1 base; junction bases not matched to a gene: 5. The CDR3 runs to 16 residues. The source is a man younger than 30 who had mild COVID-19 (a few samples of this study predate the infection). Cell type and time point are not known. The chain combines TRBV4-3 with TRBJ2-5; TRBD2 agrees at 7 bases. Specimen: PBMCs or a T cell subset sorted from them (not recorded which). The CDR3 sequence is CASSQDKASGQETQYF. The CDR3 DNA reads TGCGCCAGCAGCCAAGATAAGGCTAGCGGCCAAGAGACCCAGTACTTC.